The TCR beta chain under discussion was sequenced for a study of Graves' ophthalmopathy and Graves' hyperthyroidism (dated by TCRdb to about 2018). In terms of the full investigation: Peripheral blood was collected at initial diagnosis, prior to any treatment. TCR beta repertoire signatures were used to distinguish Graves' ophthalmopathy from Graves' hyperthyroidism and to predict progression to ophthalmopathy. In total, 135 blood samples were TCR-sequenced: fewer than 50 ophthalmopathy, roughly 80 hyperthyroidism and some 17 hyperthyroidism-to-ophthalmopathy patients. To explore V-J signatures distinguishing ophthalmopathy from hyperthyroidism, a discovery set of 100 patients (roughly 45 ophthalmopathy, about 57 stable hyperthyroidism) was enrolled. For independent validation, a separate cohort was made up of around 18 hyperthyroidism patients plus 17 patients who later progressed from hyperthyroidism to ophthalmopathy. T-cell repertoires of thyroid tissue and blood were compared in six hyperthyroidism patients. Following sampling, methimazole starting at 30 mg daily was administered to hyperthyroidism patients, and high-dose intravenous methylprednisolone was administered to ophthalmopathy patients. For training and testing, the roughly 93 patients in the discovery cohort were randomly divided in a 7:3 ratio. Overall study results and their limits: No statistical method was used to set the sample size in advance, and the investigators knew which group each participant was assigned to. Most expanded thyroid clonotypes with frequency above 0.001 were also detected in blood, suggesting blood repertoires may reflect the thyroid immune response. In cross-validation, the 13-signature model distinguished ophthalmopathy from stable hyperthyroidism with less than 90% sensitivity and roughly 84% specificity, while in the test set the corresponding values were about 80% and 75%. In validation, the model predicted ophthalmopathy progression with 70.59% sensitivity and 72.22% specificity; roughly 12 predicted patients were CT-confirmed with GO in a median of about 6.2 months.

This clonotype was seen ten or more times. No cognate antigen has been identified for it. Base quality data are lacking; no much larger clone is found one base away. Trimming at the junction amounts to 5 bases on V and 5 bases on J, and the germline ends lie 12 bases apart. The CDR3 sequence holds 13 residues, the cysteine and phenylalanine included. CDR3 DNA is the only sequence kept; it has 39 bases, read in frame from the first base. Per the germline V gene, SNHLY is the CDR1 and FYNNEI is the CDR2. TCR beta CDR3 regions were amplified from RNA transcripts for repertoire sequencing. The first round was an RT-PCR using HTBI primers with the Qiagen OneStep RT-PCR kit, and this first round was followed by a second-round multiplex PCR, then size selection and purification. Libraries were sequenced paired-end with 100 bp reads on an Illumina HiSeq2000. The original methods were these. SOAPnuke was used for read processing, and reads with adapters, uncalled bases, a mean Phred below 15, or no exact constant-primer or identifier match were discarded. High-quality paired reads were merged with COPE v1.2.5. Each unique nucleotide sequence was treated as a clonotype, and MiTCR v1.1 was used to align the clonotypes to the IMGT TRB V, D and J references. The analysis was limited to V-J combinations with a frequency above 0.0001, which together covered roughly 99% of the repertoires. For each V-J combination, a TCR clonal expansion and chaos score was defined as the ratio of F50 clonal expansion to chaos observed in the TCRdist matrix. Welch's t-statistics and random forest were used to narrow the features down to more than 10 V-J combinations, which were then fed into a naive Bayes classifier. The Morisita-Horn index was used to measure how similar the thyroid and blood repertoires were. TCRdb took the public reads, trimmed them with fastp at Q25, ran MiXCR for clone calling and kept in-frame beta chains. CDR3 protein duplicates are merged, each entry listing the most common genes and DNA. The V and J calls were not made by the authors but by TCRdb's processing. The sample profile shows 200,000 to 250,000 distinct CDR3 sequences; about 22% of them were found once. The ten largest make up roughly 44% of the sample.

Ophthalmopathy patients had moderately to severely active disease, Clinical Activity Score of at least 3, NOSPECS grade of at least 4, and disease duration under 3 months. Patients were excluded if they had other autoimmune diseases, uncontrolled infections, pregnancy or lactation. Clinical symptoms, serum thyroxine, TRAb, thyroid ultrasound and orbital computed tomography were used for diagnosis. Ficoll-Paque density gradient centrifugation was used to isolate PBMCs from about 9.4 ml of fresh peripheral blood. Total RNA was extracted with Trizol reagent and quality-checked on an Agilent 2100 Bioanalyzer.

In this chain, TRBV2 is recombined with TRBJ2-5; 7 matching bases give a weak D call of TRBD2. Material: peripheral blood. The TCR comes from a woman between 45 and 65 years old with Graves' ophthalmopathy. Donor details come from another sample of the same person, matched by shared clones. The CDR3 region reads CASSRGAGETQYF. Read as DNA, the sequence is TGTGCCAGCAGTCGGGGGGCCGGCGAGACCCAGTACTTC. The CDR3, completed at both ends by the reference TRBV2 and TRBJ2-5 genes, gives the full variable domain EPEVTQTPSHQVTQMGQEVILRCVPISNHLYFYWYRQILGQKVEFLVSFYNNEISEKSEIFDDQFSVERPDGSNFTLKIRSTKLEDSAMYFCASSRGAGETQYFGPGTRLLVL.